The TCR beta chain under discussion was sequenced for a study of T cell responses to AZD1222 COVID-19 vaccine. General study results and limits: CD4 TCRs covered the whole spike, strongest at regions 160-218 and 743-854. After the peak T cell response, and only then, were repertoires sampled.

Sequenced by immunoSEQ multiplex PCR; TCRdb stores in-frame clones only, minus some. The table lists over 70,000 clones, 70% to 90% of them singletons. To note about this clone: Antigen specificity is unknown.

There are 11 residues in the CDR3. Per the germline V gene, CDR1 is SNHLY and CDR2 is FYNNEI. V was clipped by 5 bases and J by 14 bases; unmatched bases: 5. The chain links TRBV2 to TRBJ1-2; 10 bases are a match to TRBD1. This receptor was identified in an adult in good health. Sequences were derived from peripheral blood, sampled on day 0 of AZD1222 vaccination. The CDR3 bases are TGTGCCAGCAGTAGAGGACAGGGGGGGACCTTC. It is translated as CASSRGQGGTF. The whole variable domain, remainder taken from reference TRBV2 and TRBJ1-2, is EPEVTQTPSHQVTQMGQEVILRCVPISNHLYFYWYRQILGQKVEFLVSFYNNEISEKSEIFDDQFSVERPDGSNFTLKIRSTKLEDSAMYFCASSRGQGGTFGSGTRLTVV.